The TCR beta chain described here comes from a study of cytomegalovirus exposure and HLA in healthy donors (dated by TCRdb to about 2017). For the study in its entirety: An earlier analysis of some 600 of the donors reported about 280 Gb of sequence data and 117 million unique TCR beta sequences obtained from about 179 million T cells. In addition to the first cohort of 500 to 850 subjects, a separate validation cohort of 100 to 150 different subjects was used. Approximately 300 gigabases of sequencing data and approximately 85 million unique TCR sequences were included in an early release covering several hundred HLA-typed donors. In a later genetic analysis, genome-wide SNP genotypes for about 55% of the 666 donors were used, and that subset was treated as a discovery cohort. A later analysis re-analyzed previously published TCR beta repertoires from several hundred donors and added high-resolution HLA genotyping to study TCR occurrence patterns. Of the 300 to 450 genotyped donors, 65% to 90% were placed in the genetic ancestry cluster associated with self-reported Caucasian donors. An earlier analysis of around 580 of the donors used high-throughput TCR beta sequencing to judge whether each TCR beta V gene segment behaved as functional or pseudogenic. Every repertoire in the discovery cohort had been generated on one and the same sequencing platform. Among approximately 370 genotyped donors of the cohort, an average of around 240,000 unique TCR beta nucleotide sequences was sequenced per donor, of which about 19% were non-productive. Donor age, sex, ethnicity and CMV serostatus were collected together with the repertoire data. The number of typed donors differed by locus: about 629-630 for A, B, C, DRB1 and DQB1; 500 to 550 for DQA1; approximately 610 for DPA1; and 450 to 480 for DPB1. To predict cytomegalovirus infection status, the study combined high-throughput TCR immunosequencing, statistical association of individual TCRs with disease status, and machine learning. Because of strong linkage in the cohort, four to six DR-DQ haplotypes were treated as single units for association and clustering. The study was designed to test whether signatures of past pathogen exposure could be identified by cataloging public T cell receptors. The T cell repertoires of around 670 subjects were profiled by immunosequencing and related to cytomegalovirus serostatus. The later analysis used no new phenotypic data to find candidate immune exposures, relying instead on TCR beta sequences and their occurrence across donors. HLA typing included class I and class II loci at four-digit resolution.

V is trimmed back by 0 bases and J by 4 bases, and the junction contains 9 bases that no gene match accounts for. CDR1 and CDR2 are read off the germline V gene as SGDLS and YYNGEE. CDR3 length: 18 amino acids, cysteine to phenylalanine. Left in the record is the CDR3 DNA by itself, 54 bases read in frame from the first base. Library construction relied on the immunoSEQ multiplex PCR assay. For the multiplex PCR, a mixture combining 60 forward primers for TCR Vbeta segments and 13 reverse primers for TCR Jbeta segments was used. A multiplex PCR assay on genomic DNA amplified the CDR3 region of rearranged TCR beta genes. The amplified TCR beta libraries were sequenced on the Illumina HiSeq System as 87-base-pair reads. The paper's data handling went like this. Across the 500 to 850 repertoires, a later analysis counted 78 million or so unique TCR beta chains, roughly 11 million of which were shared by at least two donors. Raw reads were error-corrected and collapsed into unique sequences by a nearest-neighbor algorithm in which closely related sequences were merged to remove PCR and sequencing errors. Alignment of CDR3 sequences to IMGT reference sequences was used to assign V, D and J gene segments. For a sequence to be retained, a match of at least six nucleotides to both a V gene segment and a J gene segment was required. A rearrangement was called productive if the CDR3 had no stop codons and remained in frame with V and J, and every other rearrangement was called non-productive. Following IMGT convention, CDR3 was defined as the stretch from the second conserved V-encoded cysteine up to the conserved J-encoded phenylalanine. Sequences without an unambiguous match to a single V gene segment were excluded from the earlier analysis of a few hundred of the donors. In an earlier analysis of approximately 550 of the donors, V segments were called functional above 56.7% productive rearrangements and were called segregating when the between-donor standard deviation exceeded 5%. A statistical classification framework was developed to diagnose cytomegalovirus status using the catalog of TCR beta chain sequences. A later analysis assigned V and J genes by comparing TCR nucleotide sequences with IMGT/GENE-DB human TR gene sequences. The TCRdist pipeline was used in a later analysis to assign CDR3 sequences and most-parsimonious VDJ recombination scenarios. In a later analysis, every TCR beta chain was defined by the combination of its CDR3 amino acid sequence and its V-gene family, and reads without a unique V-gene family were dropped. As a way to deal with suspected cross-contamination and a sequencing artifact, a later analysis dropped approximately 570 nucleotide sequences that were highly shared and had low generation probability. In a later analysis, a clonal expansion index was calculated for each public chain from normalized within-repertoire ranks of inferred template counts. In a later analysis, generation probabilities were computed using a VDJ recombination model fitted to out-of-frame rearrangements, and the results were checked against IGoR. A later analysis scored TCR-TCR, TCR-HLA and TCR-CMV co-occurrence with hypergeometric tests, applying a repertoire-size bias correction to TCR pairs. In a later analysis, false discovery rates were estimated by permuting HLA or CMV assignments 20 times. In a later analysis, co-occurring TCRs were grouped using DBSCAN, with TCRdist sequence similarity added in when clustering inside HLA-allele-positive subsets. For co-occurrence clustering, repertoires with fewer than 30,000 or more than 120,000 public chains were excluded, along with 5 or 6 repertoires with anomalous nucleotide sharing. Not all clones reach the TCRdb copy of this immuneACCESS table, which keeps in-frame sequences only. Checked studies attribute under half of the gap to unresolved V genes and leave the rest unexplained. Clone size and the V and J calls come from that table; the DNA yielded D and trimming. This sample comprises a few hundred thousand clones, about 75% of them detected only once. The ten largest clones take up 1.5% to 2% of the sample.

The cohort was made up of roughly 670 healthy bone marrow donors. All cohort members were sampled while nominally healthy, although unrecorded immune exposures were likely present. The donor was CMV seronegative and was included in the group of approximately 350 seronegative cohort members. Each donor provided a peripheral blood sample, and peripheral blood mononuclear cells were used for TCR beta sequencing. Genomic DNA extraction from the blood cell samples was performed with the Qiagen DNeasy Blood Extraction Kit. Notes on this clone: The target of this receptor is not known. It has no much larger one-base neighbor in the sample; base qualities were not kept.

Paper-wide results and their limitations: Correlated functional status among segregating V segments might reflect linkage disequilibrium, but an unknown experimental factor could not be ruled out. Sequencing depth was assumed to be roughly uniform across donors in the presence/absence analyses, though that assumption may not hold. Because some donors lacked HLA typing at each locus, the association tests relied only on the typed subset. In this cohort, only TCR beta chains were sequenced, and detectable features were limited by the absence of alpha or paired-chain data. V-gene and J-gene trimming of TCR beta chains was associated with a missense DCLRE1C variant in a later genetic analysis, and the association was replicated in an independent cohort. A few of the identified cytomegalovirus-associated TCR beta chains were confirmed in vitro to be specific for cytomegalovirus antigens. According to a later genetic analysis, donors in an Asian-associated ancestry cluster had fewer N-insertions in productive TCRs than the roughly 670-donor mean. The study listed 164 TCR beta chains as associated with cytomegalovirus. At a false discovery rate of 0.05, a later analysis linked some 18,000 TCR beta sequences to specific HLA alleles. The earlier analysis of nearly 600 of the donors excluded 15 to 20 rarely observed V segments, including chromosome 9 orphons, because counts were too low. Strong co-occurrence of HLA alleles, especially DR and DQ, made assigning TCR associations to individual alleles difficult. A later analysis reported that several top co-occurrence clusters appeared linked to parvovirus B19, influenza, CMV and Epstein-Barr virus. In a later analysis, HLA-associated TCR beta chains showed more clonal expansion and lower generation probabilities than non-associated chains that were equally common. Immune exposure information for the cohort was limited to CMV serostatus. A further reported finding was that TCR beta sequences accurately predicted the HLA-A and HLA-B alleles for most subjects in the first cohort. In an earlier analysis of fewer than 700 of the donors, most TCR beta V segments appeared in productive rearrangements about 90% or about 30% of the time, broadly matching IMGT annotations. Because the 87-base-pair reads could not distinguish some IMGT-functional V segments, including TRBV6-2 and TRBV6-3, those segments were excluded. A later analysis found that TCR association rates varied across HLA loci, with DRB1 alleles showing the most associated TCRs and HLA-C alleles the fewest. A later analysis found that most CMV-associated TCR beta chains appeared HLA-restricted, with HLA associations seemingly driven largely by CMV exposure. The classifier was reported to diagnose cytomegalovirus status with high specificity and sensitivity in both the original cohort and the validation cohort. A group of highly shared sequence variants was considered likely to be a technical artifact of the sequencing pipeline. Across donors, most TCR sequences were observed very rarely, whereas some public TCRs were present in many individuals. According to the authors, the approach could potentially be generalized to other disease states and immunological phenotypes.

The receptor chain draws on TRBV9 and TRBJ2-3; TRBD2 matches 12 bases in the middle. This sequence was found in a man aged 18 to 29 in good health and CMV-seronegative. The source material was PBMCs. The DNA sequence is TGTGCCAGCAGCGTAGCTAGCGGGGGGGCCCTATGGTCAGATACGCAGTATTTT. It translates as CASSVASGGALWSDTQYF.